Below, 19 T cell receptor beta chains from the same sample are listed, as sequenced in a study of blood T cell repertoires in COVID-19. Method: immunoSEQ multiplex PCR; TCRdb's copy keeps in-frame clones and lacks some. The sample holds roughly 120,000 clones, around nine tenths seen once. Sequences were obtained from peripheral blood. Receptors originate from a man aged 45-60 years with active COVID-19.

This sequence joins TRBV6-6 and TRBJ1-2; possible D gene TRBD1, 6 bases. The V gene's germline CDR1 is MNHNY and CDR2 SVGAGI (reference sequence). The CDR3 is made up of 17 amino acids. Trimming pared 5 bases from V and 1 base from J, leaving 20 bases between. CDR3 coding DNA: TGTGCCAGCAGTCTACGGGACAAGGGCTTTAGTAACTATGGCTACACCTTC. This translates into CASSLRDKGFSNYGYTF.

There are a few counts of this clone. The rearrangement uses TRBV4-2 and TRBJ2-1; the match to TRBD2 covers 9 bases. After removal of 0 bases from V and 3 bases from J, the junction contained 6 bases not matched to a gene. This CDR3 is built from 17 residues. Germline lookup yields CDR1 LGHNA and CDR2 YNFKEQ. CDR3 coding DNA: TGTGCCAGCAGCCAAGAAGTGGGTAGCGGGAGCTACAATGAGCAGTTCTTC. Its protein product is CASSQEVGSGSYNEQFF.

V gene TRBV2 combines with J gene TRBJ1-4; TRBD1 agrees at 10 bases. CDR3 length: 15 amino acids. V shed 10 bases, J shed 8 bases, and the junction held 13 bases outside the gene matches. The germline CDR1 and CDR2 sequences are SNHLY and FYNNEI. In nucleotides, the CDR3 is TGTGCCAACAAGCTAGGGACAGGGGCAGGAGAAAAACTGTTTTTT. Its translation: CANKLGTGAGEKLFF.

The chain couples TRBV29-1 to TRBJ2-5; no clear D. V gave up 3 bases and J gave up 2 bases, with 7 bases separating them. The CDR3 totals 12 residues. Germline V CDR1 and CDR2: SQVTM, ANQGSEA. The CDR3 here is CSVEVQQETQYF. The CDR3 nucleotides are TGCAGCGTTGAGGTGCAGCAAGAGACCCAGTACTTC.

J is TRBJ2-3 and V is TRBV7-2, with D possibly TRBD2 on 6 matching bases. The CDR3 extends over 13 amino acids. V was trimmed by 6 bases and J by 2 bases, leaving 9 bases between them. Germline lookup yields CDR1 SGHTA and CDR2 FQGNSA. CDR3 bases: TGTGCCAGCAGGGGGGGAGTCACAGATACGCAGTATTTT. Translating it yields CASRGGVTDTQYF. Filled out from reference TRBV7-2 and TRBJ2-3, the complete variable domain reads GAGVSQSPSNKVTEKGKDVELRCDPISGHTALYWYRQSLGQGLEFLIYFQGNSAPDKSGLPSDRFSAERTGGSVSTLTIQRTQQEDSAVYLCASRGGVTDTQYFGPGTRLTVL.

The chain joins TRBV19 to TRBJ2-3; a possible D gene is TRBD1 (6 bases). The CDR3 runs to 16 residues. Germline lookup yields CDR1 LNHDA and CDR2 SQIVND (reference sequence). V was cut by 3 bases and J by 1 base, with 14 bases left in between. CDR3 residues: CASSMGAGAGTDTQYF. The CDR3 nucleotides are TGTGCCAGTAGTATGGGGGCCGGGGCAGGCACAGATACGCAGTATTTT.

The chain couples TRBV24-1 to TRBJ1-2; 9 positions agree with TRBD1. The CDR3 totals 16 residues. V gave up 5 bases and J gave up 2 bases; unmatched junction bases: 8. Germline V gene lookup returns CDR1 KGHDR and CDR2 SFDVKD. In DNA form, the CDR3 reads TGTGCCACCAGTGGTCTGGACAGGGGACTCAACTATGGCTACACCTTC. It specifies CATSGLDRGLNYGYTF.

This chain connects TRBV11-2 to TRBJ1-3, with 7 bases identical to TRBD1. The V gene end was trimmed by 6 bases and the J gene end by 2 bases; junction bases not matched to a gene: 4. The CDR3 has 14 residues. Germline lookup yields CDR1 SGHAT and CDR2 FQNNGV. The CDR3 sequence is CASRKGAAGNTIYF. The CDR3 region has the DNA TGTGCCAGCAGGAAGGGGGCAGCTGGAAACACCATATATTTT. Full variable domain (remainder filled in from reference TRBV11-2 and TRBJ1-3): EAGVAQSPRYKIIEKRQSVAFWCNPISGHATLYWYQQILGQGPKLLIQFQNNGVVDDSQLPKDRFSAERLKGVDSTLKIQPAKLEDSAVYLCASRKGAAGNTIYFGEGSWLTVV.

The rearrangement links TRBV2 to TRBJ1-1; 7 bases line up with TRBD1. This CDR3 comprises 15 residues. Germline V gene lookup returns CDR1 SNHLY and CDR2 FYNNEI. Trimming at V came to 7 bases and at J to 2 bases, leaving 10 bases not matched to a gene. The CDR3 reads CASTYDREFNTEAFF. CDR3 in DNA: TGTGCCAGCACCTACGACAGGGAGTTTAACACTGAAGCTTTCTTT.

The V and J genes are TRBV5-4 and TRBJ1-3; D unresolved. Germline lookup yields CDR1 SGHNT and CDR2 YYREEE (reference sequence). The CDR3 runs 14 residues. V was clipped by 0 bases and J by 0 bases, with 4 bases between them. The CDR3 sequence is CASSLAISGNTIYF. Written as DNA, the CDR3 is TGTGCCAGCAGCTTGGCCATCTCTGGAAACACCATATATTTT.

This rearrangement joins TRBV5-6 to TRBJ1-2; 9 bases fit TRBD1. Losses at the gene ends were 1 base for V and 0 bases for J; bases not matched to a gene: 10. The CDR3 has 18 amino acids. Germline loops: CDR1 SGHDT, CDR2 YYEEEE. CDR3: CASSLYGQGTKTNYGYTF. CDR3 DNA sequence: TGTGCCAGCAGCTTGTATGGACAGGGGACCAAGACTAACTATGGCTACACCTTC. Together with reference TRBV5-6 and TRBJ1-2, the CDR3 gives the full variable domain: DAGVTQSPTHLIKTRGQQVTLRCSPKSGHDTVSWYQQALGQGPQFIFQYYEEEERQRGNFPDRFSGHQFPNYSSELNVNALLLGDSALYLCASSLYGQGTKTNYGYTFGSGTRLTVV.

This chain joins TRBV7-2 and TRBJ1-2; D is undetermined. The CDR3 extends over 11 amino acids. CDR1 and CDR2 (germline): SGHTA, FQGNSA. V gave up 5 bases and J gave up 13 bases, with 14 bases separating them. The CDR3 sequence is CASSPKEGLTF. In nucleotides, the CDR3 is TGTGCCAGCAGCCCAAAAGAAGGACTCACCTTC.

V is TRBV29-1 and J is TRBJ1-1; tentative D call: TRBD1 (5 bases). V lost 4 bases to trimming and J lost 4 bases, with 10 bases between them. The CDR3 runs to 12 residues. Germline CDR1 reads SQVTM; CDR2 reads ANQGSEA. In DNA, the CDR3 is TGCAGCGTTGTATTGGGGGGCACTGAAGCTTTCTTT. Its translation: CSVVLGGTEAFF. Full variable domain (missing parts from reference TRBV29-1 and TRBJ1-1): SAVISQKPSRDICQRGTSLTIQCQVDSQVTMMFWYRQQPGQSLTLIATANQGSEATYESGFVIDKFPISRPNLTFSTLTVSNMSPEDSSIYLCSVVLGGTEAFFGQGTRLTVV.

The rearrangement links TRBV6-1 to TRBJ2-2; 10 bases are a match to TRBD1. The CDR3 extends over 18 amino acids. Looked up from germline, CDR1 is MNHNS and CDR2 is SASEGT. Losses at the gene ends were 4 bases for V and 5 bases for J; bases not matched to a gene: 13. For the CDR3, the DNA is TGTGCCAGCAGTGCCCCTAATCGACAGGGGGCCGGAACCGGGGAGCTGTTTTTT. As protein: CASSAPNRQGAGTGELFF.

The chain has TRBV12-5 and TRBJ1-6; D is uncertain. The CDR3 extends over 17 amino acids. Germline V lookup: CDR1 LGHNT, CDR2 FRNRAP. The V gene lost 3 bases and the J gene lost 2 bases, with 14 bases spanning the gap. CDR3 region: CASGFADGGPYNSPLHF. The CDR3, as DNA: TGTGCTAGTGGTTTTGCGGACGGAGGCCCCTATAATTCACCCCTCCACTTT.

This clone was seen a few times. This CDR3 is CASSHSVDSYPSYEQYF. The CDR3 nucleotides read TGTGCCAGCAGTCATTCTGTGGACAGTTACCCCTCCTACGAGCAGTACTTC. The rearrangement uses TRBV6-6 and TRBJ2-7, with D possibly TRBD1 on 6 matching bases. Trimming left V 5 bases short and J 0 bases short, with 20 bases between. The CDR3 totals 17 residues. CDR1 and CDR2 from the germline V gene are MNHNY and SVGAGI (reference sequence).

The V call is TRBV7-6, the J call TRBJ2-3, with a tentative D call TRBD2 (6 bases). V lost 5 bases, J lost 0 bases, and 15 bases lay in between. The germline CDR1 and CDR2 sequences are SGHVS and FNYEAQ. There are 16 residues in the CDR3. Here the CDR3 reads CASSVTSTSSTDTQYF. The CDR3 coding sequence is TGTGCCAGCAGCGTTACTAGCACTTCTAGCACAGATACGCAGTATTTT.

In DNA, the CDR3 is TGTGCCAGCAGCCAAGAGAAGGGAGTATCGAACACTGAAGCTTTCTTT. This codes for CASSQEKGVSNTEAFF. The chain couples TRBV3-1 (or the pseudogene TRBV3-2) to TRBJ1-1; D remains ambiguous. V was cut by 0 bases and J by 1 base, with 12 bases left in between. The CDR3 loop spans 16 amino acids. The germline V gene has CDR1 LGHDT and CDR2 YNNKEL (reference sequence).

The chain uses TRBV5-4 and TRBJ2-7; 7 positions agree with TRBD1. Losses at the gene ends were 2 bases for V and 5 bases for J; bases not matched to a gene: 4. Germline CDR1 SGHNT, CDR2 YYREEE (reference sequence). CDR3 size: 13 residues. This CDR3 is CASSFPGGDEQYV. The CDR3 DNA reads TGTGCCAGCAGCTTTCCAGGGGGAGACGAGCAGTACGTC.